Listed below are T cell receptor beta chains from one sample, sequenced in a study of response to subunit inactivated influenza vaccine. TCRdb processed the RT-PCR reads anew with MiXCR; each CDR3 protein has one entry. The sample lists approximately 500,000 distinct CDR3 sequences, 10% to 15% occurring once. Sequences were derived from PBMCs from blood, sampled 35 to 45 days after vaccination. Receptor source: a man aged 45-65 years who received an inactivated influenza vaccine. The conserved cysteine and the conserved F or W are not part of the CDR3 here.

TRBV7-2,TRBJ2-3,ASSFQDTQY
TRBV7-2,TRBJ2-7,ASSLSGANEQY
TRBV7-7,TRBJ2-7,ASSLTGAGEQY
TRBV20-1,TRBJ2-7,SARVYKDLNEQY
TRBV5-1,TRBJ2-1,ASSSGGRAETTYNEQF
TRBV6-6,TRBJ2-7,ASSYGPSYEQY
TRBV7-2,TRBJ2-3,ASSQGSPTDTQY
TRBV20-1,TRBJ2-3,SARVSTDTQY
TRBV24-1,TRBJ2-3,ATSETSTDTQY
TRBV6-1,TRBJ2-7,ASSPAVPVLGEQY
TRBV12-3/TRBV12-4,TRBJ1-3,ASSVGAGGNTIY
TRBV5-5,TRBJ2-1,ASSQARGGYNEQF
TRBV19,TRBJ1-2,ASSIGAGWGYT
TRBV9,TRBJ1-1,ASSVWTGALNTEAF
TRBV2,TRBJ2-1,ASKRTATAYNEQF
TRBV12-3/TRBV12-4,TRBJ2-5,ASSRIGGSMTQY
TRBV6-2/TRBV6-3,TRBJ1-1,ASSPPGQPNTEAF
TRBV15,TRBJ1-4,ATSREQPTNEKLF
TRBV29-1,TRBJ1-2,SVRQQANYGYT
TRBV29-1,TRBJ1-2,SVGPLSGGYT
TRBV12-3/TRBV12-4,TRBJ1-6,ASSLGGALH
TRBV12-3/TRBV12-4,TRBJ2-5,ASSSGGASGETQY
TRBV7-9,TRBJ2-5,ASSRRTGGKGETQY
TRBV6-5,TRBJ2-3,ASSYSRTSTDTQY
TRBV12-3/TRBV12-4,TRBJ1-5,ASSLGPGASQPQH
TRBV7-9,TRBJ2-3,ASRGRLAGSTDTQY
TRBV7-8,TRBJ2-7,ASSLGRQIYEQY
TRBV4-3,TRBJ2-6,ASSQVGPGANVLT
TRBV6-1,TRBJ2-7,ASRGVGGRNEQY
TRBV7-8,TRBJ2-2,ASSLKAGGPTGELF
TRBV5-1,TRBJ2-7,ASSLGQNLYEQY
TRBV28,TRBJ1-5,ASGMLFQPQH
TRBV4-2,TRBJ2-7,ASSQARDRAYEQY
TRBV12-3/TRBV12-4,TRBJ1-5,ASRTGGNFNQPQH
TRBV15,TRBJ2-3,ATSSLAGGRDTQY
TRBV4-2,TRBJ2-3,ASSQGSGGTTDTQY